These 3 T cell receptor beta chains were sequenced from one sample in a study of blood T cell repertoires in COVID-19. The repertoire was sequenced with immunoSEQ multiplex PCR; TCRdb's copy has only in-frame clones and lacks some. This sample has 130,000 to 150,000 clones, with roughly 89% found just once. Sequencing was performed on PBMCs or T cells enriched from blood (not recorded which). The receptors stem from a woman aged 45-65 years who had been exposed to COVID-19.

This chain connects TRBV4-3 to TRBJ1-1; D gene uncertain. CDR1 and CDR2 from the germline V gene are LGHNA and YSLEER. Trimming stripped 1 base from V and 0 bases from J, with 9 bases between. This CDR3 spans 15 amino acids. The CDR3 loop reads CASSQVSRLNTEAFF. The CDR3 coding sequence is TGCGCCAGCAGCCAAGTAAGCCGCTTGAACACTGAAGCTTTCTTT.

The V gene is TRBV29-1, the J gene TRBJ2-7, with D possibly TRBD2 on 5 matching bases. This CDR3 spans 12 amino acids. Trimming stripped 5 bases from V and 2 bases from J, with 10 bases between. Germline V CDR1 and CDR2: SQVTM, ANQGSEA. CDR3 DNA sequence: TGCAGCGTTACGGACGGGACCTACGAGCAGTACTTC. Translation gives CSVTDGTYEQYF.

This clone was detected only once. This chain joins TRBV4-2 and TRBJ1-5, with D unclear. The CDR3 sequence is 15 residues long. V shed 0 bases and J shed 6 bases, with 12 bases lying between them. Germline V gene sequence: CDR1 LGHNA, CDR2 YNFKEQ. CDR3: CASSQEGGIGQPQHF. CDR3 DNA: TGTGCCAGCAGCCAAGAGGGAGGGATAGGTCAGCCCCAGCATTTT.